Listed here are 28 T cell receptor beta chains from one sample, sequenced in a study of T cell responses to AZD1222 COVID-19 vaccine listed by TCRdb under 2021. Library construction relied on the immunoSEQ multiplex PCR assay. Drawn from immuneACCESS, this table holds only the in-frame rearrangements with V and J called that TCRdb kept. Clones are partly lost; checked studies trace under half to an unresolved V gene and leave the rest unexplained. The table for this sample lists about 92,000 clones; approximately 85% of them were counted only once. The ten largest clones take up roughly 5.8% of the sample. According to the study, the label for this sample's time point signals: baseline before first vaccination. The source was peripheral blood, collected on day 0 of AZD1222 vaccination. The receptors stem from an adult in good health.

This sequence joins TRBV9 and TRBJ2-2; the D gene is possibly TRBD2 (5 bases). The V and J ends lost 6 bases and 5 bases respectively, with 11 bases between them. The CDR3 totals 13 residues. Germline values: CDR1 SGDLS, CDR2 YYNGEE. The CDR3 region has the DNA TGTGCCAGCACCCCCAGACTAACCGGGGAGCTGTTTTTT. It codes for CASTPRLTGELFF. Looking up the rest from reference TRBV9 and TRBJ2-2 gives the full variable domain: DSGVTQTPKHLITATGQRVTLRCSPRSGDLSVYWYQQSLDQGLQFLIQYYNGEERAKGNILERFSAQQFPDLHSELNLSSLELGDSALYFCASTPRLTGELFFGEGSRLTVL.

This sequence joins TRBV2 and TRBJ1-3; 7 bases fit TRBD1. Germline values: CDR1 SNHLY, CDR2 FYNNEI. Trimming took 8 bases from V and 4 from J; bases not matched to a gene: 11. The CDR3 runs 15 residues. CDR3 residues: CASGARDSGGNTIYF. For the CDR3, the DNA is TGTGCCAGCGGCGCTAGGGACAGCGGGGGAAACACCATATATTTT. The full variable domain, rest sourced from reference TRBV2 and TRBJ1-3, is EPEVTQTPSHQVTQMGQEVILRCVPISNHLYFYWYRQILGQKVEFLVSFYNNEISEKSEIFDDQFSVERPDGSNFTLKIRSTKLEDSAMYFCASGARDSGGNTIYFGEGSWLTVV.

The rearrangement joins TRBV12-3 or TRBV12-4 to TRBJ2-3; D unresolved. The CDR3 sequence is 13 residues long. V was cut by 0 bases and J by 7 bases, with 8 bases left in between. CDR3 nucleotides: TGTGCCAGCAGTTTAGCGGGGAAAAATACGCAGTATTTT. As protein: CASSLAGKNTQYF.

The genes are TRBV5-1 and TRBJ1-1, with D maybe TRBD1 (5 bases). Deletions cut 4 bases from V and 0 bases from J, with 7 bases between. The CDR3 contains 13 residues. The V gene's germline CDR1 is SGHRS and CDR2 YFSETQ. The CDR3 DNA reads TGCGCCAGCAGCCAGACAGTGAACACTGAAGCTTTCTTT. Its protein product is CASSQTVNTEAFF.

The chain employs TRBV5-5 and TRBJ2-1; 8 nucleotides line up with TRBD2. This CDR3 contains 17 residues. Germline V gives CDR1 SGHKS, CDR2 YYEKEE (reference sequence). J lost 1 base, V lost 5 bases, and 11 bases had no gene match. The CDR3 protein is CASSNRGGRTSYNEQFF. CDR3 in DNA: TGTGCCAGCAGTAATAGAGGCGGGAGGACGTCCTACAATGAGCAGTTCTTC.

The chain combines TRBV27 with TRBJ2-1, with TRBD2 identical over 8 bases. CDR1 is MNHEY and CDR2 is SMNVEV in the germline V gene (reference sequence). The CDR3 has 13 amino acids. With 10 bases clipped from V and 8 bases from J, the junction kept 10 bases outside the gene matches. The CDR3 coding sequence is TGTGCCACCAGAATTGGGCGGGGGGATGAGCAGTTCTTC. The encoded protein is CATRIGRGDEQFF.

CDR3 in DNA: TGTGCCACCCGCGGACTAGGGGAAGAGACCCAGTACTTC. As protein: CATRGLGEETQYF. The chain joins TRBV7-2 to TRBJ2-5, with 7 bases that match TRBD2. CDR3 size: 13 residues. Germline lookup yields CDR1 SGHTA and CDR2 FQGNSA. Trimming took 10 bases from V and 3 from J; bases not matched to a gene: 8.

V and J are TRBV6-4 and TRBJ2-3, with a possible D match to TRBD1 (6 bases). In germline, CDR1 is MRHNA, CDR2 SNTAGT. The V gene lost 2 bases and the J gene lost 6 bases, with 12 bases spanning the gap. The CDR3 totals 14 residues. CDR3 residues: CASSDRGFGDTQYF. The CDR3 DNA sequence: TGTGCCAGCAGTGACAGGGGGTTTGGGGATACGCAGTATTTT.

The chain has TRBV14 and TRBJ2-1, with 10 bases that match TRBD2. Losses at the gene ends were 4 bases for V and 4 bases for J; bases not matched to a gene: 4. The CDR3 loop spans 15 amino acids. Germline V gene data show CDR1 as SGHDN and CDR2 as FVKESK. DNA for the CDR3: TGTGCCAGCAGCCCGGGACTAGCGACTTACAATGAGCAGTTCTTC. Its translation: CASSPGLATYNEQFF. Full variable domain (remainder filled in from reference TRBV14 and TRBJ2-1): EAGVTQFPSHSVIEKGQTVTLRCDPISGHDNLYWYRRVMGKEIKFLLHFVKESKQDESGMPNNRFLAERTGGTYSTLKVQPAELEDSGVYFCASSPGLATYNEQFFGPGTRLTVL.

The chain is built from TRBV15 and TRBJ2-7; D not resolved. V lost 0 bases and J lost 2, with 14 bases in between. CDR1 is LNHNV and CDR2 is YYDKDF in the germline V gene (reference sequence). This CDR3 region has 16 residues. CDR3 in DNA: TGTGCCACCAGCAGAGATAATGGGCGCCAACCCTACGAGCAGTACTTC. It yields the protein CATSRDNGRQPYEQYF. Complete variable domain (other parts from reference TRBV15 and TRBJ2-7): DAMVIQNPRYQVTQFGKPVTLSCSQTLNHNVMYWYQQKSSQAPKLLFHYYDKDFNNEADTPDNFQSRRPNTSFCFLDIRSPGLGDTAMYLCATSRDNGRQPYEQYFGPGTRLTVT.

This clone was counted a few times. This sequence joins TRBV6-6 and TRBJ1-5, with TRBD1 as a possible D gene (5 bases). V lost 7 bases and J lost 6, with 16 bases in between. There are 14 residues in the CDR3. Germline V lookup: CDR1 MNHNY, CDR2 SVGAGI (reference sequence). The chain's CDR3 is CASTLPGVSQPQHF. DNA of the CDR3: TGTGCCAGCACCTTGCCGGGGGTTAGTCAGCCCCAGCATTTT.

The V gene is TRBV27, the J gene TRBJ2-1; D uncertain. CDR3 size: 14 residues. Trimming shortened V by 5 bases and J by 6 bases, and 14 bases separated the two germline ends. Germline-derived CDR1 and CDR2 are MNHEY and SMNVEV (reference sequence). CDR3 in DNA: TGTGCCAGCAGTATGACCGCTGGGGTCAATGAGCAGTTCTTC. It codes for CASSMTAGVNEQFF.

The chain combines TRBV28 with TRBJ1-5, with a tentative D call TRBD1 (6 bases). Germline CDR1 is MDHEN and CDR2 is SYDVKM. Trimming cost V 2 bases and J 5 bases, with 16 bases left between them. The CDR3 is 16 amino acids. The CDR3 here is CASSLIGRGRDQPQHF. CDR3 nucleotides: TGTGCCAGCAGTTTAATTGGCAGGGGCCGCGATCAGCCCCAGCATTTT.

This chain connects TRBV28 to TRBJ2-1; D possibly matches TRBD1 or TRBD2 (5 bases each). This CDR3 has 16 residues. Trimming stripped 6 bases from V and 9 bases from J, with 24 bases between. Looked up from germline, CDR1 is MDHEN and CDR2 is SYDVKM. The CDR3 nucleotides read TGTGCCAGCAGCACCCCGCCCCAATCGGGACCCAGTGAGCAGTTCTTC. It encodes CASSTPPQSGPSEQFF.

The chain uses TRBV12-3 or TRBV12-4 and TRBJ1-5, with D possibly TRBD1 on 5 matching bases. The CDR3 runs 13 residues. V was cut by 4 bases and J by 1 base, with 5 bases left in between. CDR3 residues: CASSSGSNQPQHF. The CDR3 region has the DNA TGTGCCAGCAGTTCAGGGAGCAATCAGCCCCAGCATTTT.

This clone was counted once. The gene calls are TRBV30 and TRBJ1-1; D ambiguous. V lost 1 base and J 1 base, leaving 10 bases between the germline ends. The CDR3 runs 14 residues. The germline V gene encodes CDR1 GTSNPN and CDR2 SVGIG (reference sequence). The CDR3 nucleotides read TGTGCCTGGAGTGCCCGGCTGGGGAACACTGAAGCTTTCTTT. Translating it yields CAWSARLGNTEAFF.

V and J are TRBV5-4 and TRBJ1-2, with unresolved D. Trimming took 1 base from V and 4 from J, leaving 17 bases between them. The CDR3 sequence is 16 residues long. The germline V gene has CDR1 SGHNT and CDR2 YYREEE (reference sequence). The CDR3 sequence: CASSLNAGIDIYGYTF. Written as DNA, the CDR3 is TGTGCCAGCAGCTTGAACGCAGGCATTGACATCTATGGCTACACCTTC.

V usage is TRBV7-2 and J usage is TRBJ2-1, with D maybe TRBD1 (6 bases). The length of the CDR3 is 16 residues. V was cut by 2 bases and J by 1 base, with 12 bases left in between. Germline values: CDR1 SGHTA, CDR2 FQGNSA. This chain's CDR3 is CASSLIGGESYNEQFF. CDR3 nucleotide sequence: TGTGCCAGCAGCTTAATAGGGGGAGAATCCTACAATGAGCAGTTCTTC.

J is TRBJ2-2 and V is TRBV10-3, with D unresolved. Trimming left V 0 bases short and J 6 bases short, with 14 bases between. The germline gives CDR1 ENHRY, CDR2 SYGVKD. This CDR3 spans 16 amino acids. The CDR3 bases are TGTGCCATCAGTGAGTCCCAGCCCCATCAAGCCGGGGAGCTGTTTTTT. It yields the protein CAISESQPHQAGELFF.

The gene calls are TRBV19 and TRBJ1-5; D unclear. Germline CDR1 reads LNHDA; CDR2 reads SQIVND (reference sequence). The length of the CDR3 is 15 residues. V shed 6 bases and J shed 2 bases, with 14 bases lying between them. CDR3 residues: CASREARWGNQPQHF. The CDR3 DNA sequence: TGTGCCAGTAGAGAGGCTCGGTGGGGCAATCAGCCCCAGCATTTT.

This chain joins TRBV5-6 and TRBJ2-1, with 7 bases aligning to TRBD1. Germline-derived CDR1 and CDR2 are SGHDT and YYEEEE. This CDR3 has 15 residues. After removal of 3 bases from V and 4 bases from J, the junction contained 7 bases not matched to a gene. In DNA, the CDR3 is TGTGCCAGCAGCTCCGGGACAGATTTTTACAATGAGCAGTTCTTC. This sequence encodes CASSSGTDFYNEQFF.

The chain joins TRBV5-1 to TRBJ2-1; 7 bases fit TRBD2. V was clipped by 5 bases and J by 0 bases; unmatched bases: 2. Germline assignment: CDR1 SGHRS and CDR2 YFSETQ. This CDR3 has 14 amino acids. CDR3 sequence: CASRGGSSYNEQFF. CDR3 in DNA: TGCGCCAGCAGAGGCGGGAGCTCCTACAATGAGCAGTTCTTC.

The chain uses TRBV5-1 and TRBJ2-7; D assignment may be TRBD1 or TRBD2 (5 bases each). CDR1 is SGHRS and CDR2 is YFSETQ in the germline V gene. Trimming took off 0 bases at V and 3 bases at J, with 13 bases between the two ends. This CDR3 region has 15 residues. CDR3 DNA sequence: TGCGCCAGCAGCTTGGCGGGGACGGCCGACTACGAGCAGTACTTC. It translates to CASSLAGTADYEQYF. Full variable domain (outside the CDR3, taken from reference TRBV5-1 and TRBJ2-7): KAGVTQTPRYLIKTRGQQVTLSCSPISGHRSVSWYQQTPGQGLQFLFEYFSETQRNKGNFPGRFSGRQFSNSRSEMNVSTLELGDSALYLCASSLAGTADYEQYFGPGTRLTVT.

The chain links TRBV5-4 to TRBJ2-3; D possibly corresponds to TRBD1 (7 bases). The germline gives CDR1 SGHNT, CDR2 YYREEE (reference sequence). This CDR3 is built from 15 residues. V shed 4 bases and J shed 8 bases, with 20 bases lying between them. CDR3 in DNA: TGTGCCAGCAGCCCTCCCGGAGGGGGCATGGGTACGCAGTATTTT. This sequence encodes CASSPPGGGMGTQYF. Together with reference TRBV5-4 and TRBJ2-3, the CDR3 gives the full variable domain: ETGVTQSPTHLIKTRGQQVTLRCSSQSGHNTVSWYQQALGQGPQFIFQYYREEENGRGNFPPRFSGLQFPNYSSELNVNALELDDSALYLCASSPPGGGMGTQYFGPGTRLTVL.

The chain joins TRBV7-2 to TRBJ1-6; D may be TRBD1 (5 bases). V was shortened by 4 bases and J by 7 bases, with 17 bases between the two germline ends. CDR3 length equals 16 residues. Germline values: CDR1 SGHTA, CDR2 FQGNSA. The CDR3 DNA follows: TGTGCCAGCAGCTCACCCCCGGGACGGCAAAATTCACCCCTCCACTTT. Its protein is CASSSPPGRQNSPLHF.

The chain recombines TRBV5-1 with TRBJ1-1, with TRBD1 as a possible D gene (5 bases). The germline V gene has CDR1 SGHRS and CDR2 YFSETQ. Trimming left V 4 bases short and J 1 base short, with 11 bases between. This CDR3 region has 14 residues. The CDR3 bases are TGCGCCAGCAGCCTCGGGGACGGGAACACTGAAGCTTTCTTT. As protein: CASSLGDGNTEAFF.

The rearrangement joins TRBV20-1 to TRBJ2-1; D remains unclear. With 3 bases removed from V and 3 bases from J, the gap between germline ends came to 6 bases. Germline CDR1 DFQATT, CDR2 SNEGSKA (reference sequence). The CDR3 has 12 residues. As DNA, the CDR3 is TGCAGTGCTAGTGGCAGCTACAATGAGCAGTTCTTC. It encodes CSASGSYNEQFF.

The chain combines TRBV12-3 or TRBV12-4 with TRBJ2-7; D unclear. V was shortened by 5 bases and J by 3 bases, with 11 bases between the two germline ends. This CDR3 has 13 residues. Here the CDR3 reads CASSLPGLYEQYF. The CDR3 coding sequence is TGTGCCAGCAGTCTCCCCGGCCTCTACGAGCAGTACTTC.